These 27 T cell receptor beta chains were all obtained from the same sample, sequenced in a study of PD-1 blockade in classical Hodgkin lymphoma. Time point specified: newly diagnosed, previously untreated cHL patient sample. Isolated CD8+ T cells were derived from thawed PBMCs through magnetic negative selection. Profiled with immunoSEQ multiplex PCR; TCRdb holds only in-frame clones, not every one. The sample includes over 9,000 clones, just over 85% of them seen just once. The source material was CD8+ T cells from blood. Receptor source: a human donor with classical Hodgkin lymphoma.

This chain links TRBV7-9 with TRBJ2-7; a possible D gene is TRBD2 (7 bases). V lost 7 bases and J lost 7, with 20 bases in between. The CDR3 is 14 residues long. Per germline, CDR1 SEHNR and CDR2 FQNEAQ (reference sequence). CDR3 coding DNA: TGTGCCAGCAACGATGGACTAGTAAGGGGGGAGCAGTACTTC. This sequence encodes CASNDGLVRGEQYF.

This clone was observed a handful of times. The V call is TRBV6-5, the J call TRBJ2-3; 11 bases fit TRBD2. There are 15 residues in the CDR3. Losses at the gene ends were 5 bases for V and 6 bases for J; bases not matched to a gene: 7. The germline CDR1 and CDR2 sequences are MNHEY and SVGAGI. Here the CDR3 DNA reads TGTGCCAGCAGTCCGGGACTAGCGGACACGGATACGCAGTATTTT. It translates to CASSPGLADTDTQYF.

A single count supports this clone. The V call is TRBV7-9, the J call TRBJ2-3, with 8 bases aligning to TRBD2. The V gene's germline CDR1 is SEHNR and CDR2 FQNEAQ (reference sequence). CDR3 size: 14 residues. With V trimmed by 0 bases and J by 4 bases, 0 bases remained unmatched. CDR3 sequence (DNA): TGTGCCAGCAGCTTAGCTAGCGGGGCAGATACGCAGTATTTT. Translation: CASSLASGADTQYF. Combining the CDR3 with reference TRBV7-9 and TRBJ2-3 gives the whole variable domain DTGVSQNPRHKITKRGQNVTFRCDPISEHNRLYWYRQTLGQGPEFLTYFQNEAQLEKSRLLSDRFSAERPKGSFSTLEIQRTEQGDSAMYLCASSLASGADTQYFGPGTRLTVL.

The chain links TRBV7-2 to TRBJ1-1; the D gene is possibly TRBD1 (6 bases). Germline loops: CDR1 SGHTA, CDR2 FQGNSA. Trimming stripped 3 bases from V and 4 bases from J, with 12 bases between. This CDR3 is built from 14 residues. The CDR3 DNA is TGTGCCAGCAGCTTTAACAGGGAGCTCACTGAAGCTTTCTTT. Translating gives CASSFNRELTEAFF.

This chain uses TRBV28 with TRBJ1-1; D is unresolved. Per germline, CDR1 MDHEN and CDR2 SYDVKM. V was pared by 4 bases and J by 4 bases, with 13 bases between. This CDR3 comprises 14 residues. The DNA for the CDR3 is TGTGCCAGCAGTTCTATCGGAGAAGGCACTGAAGCTTTCTTT. Encoded protein: CASSSIGEGTEAFF.

This chain connects TRBV28 to TRBJ2-5, with D possibly matching TRBD1 (5 bases). The V gene lost 4 bases and the J gene lost 3 bases, with 18 bases spanning the gap. The CDR3 is 16 residues long. The V gene's germline CDR1 is MDHEN and CDR2 SYDVKM. CDR3 sequence (DNA): TGTGCCAGCAGTTCCCTGAGGCACAGGTGGAAAGAGACCCAGTACTTC. Its translation is CASSSLRHRWKETQYF.

V and J are TRBV5-4 and TRBJ2-7; maybe TRBD1 (5 bases). This CDR3 has 14 residues. Per the germline V gene, CDR1 is SGHNT and CDR2 is YYREEE (reference sequence). Deletions cut 1 base from V and 0 bases from J, with 8 bases between. DNA for the CDR3: TGTGCCAGCAGCTTGTGGGGCAACTCCTACGAGCAGTACTTC. Its translation: CASSLWGNSYEQYF.

This chain connects TRBV27 to TRBJ2-5; D is unresolved. The CDR3 extends over 12 amino acids. Looked up from germline, CDR1 is MNHEY and CDR2 is SMNVEV (reference sequence). Trimming stripped 3 bases from V and 4 bases from J, with 6 bases between. The CDR3 DNA is TGTGCCAGCAGTTTTATAGGAGAGACCCAGTACTTC. Translating it yields CASSFIGETQYF.

This chain uses TRBV6-1 with TRBJ2-7; 8 nucleotides agree with TRBD2. The germline CDR1 and CDR2 sequences are MNHNS and SASEGT. The CDR3 extends over 15 amino acids. V gave up 2 bases and J gave up 5 bases; unmatched junction bases: 8. CDR3 residues: CASSEPPGGADEQYF. CDR3 in DNA: TGTGCCAGCAGTGAACCCCCGGGGGGGGCAGACGAGCAGTACTTC.

This clone was detected only once. This rearrangement joins TRBV27 to TRBJ2-1, with 9 nucleotides matching TRBD1. With V trimmed by 3 bases and J by 2 bases, 20 bases remained unmatched. This CDR3 is built from 21 residues. Germline CDR1 and CDR2: MNHEY and SMNVEV (reference sequence). The CDR3 DNA reads as TGTGCCAGCAGTTTCCCGCGAATGGGGACAGGGTCCGGGATACCCTACAATGAGCAGTTCTTC. It encodes CASSFPRMGTGSGIPYNEQFF.

This clone was counted a single time. J is TRBJ2-5 and V is TRBV6-5; D unclear. From germline, CDR1 is MNHEY and CDR2 SVGAGI. CDR3 size: 13 residues. V shed 2 bases and J shed 1 base, with 5 bases lying between them. Written as DNA, the CDR3 is TGTGCCAGCAGTTACAACAGCCAAGAGACCCAGTACTTC. Residues: CASSYNSQETQYF.

The chain has TRBV5-1 and TRBJ2-5, with D perhaps matching TRBD2 (6 bases). The V gene lost 2 bases and the J gene lost 1 base, with 12 bases spanning the gap. The CDR3 sequence is 15 residues long. Germline CDR1 and CDR2: SGHRS and YFSETQ. This CDR3 is CASSFWGESQETQYF. For the CDR3, the DNA is TGCGCCAGCAGCTTCTGGGGGGAATCCCAAGAGACCCAGTACTTC. Supplemented by reference TRBV5-1 and TRBJ2-5, the full variable domain reads KAGVTQTPRYLIKTRGQQVTLSCSPISGHRSVSWYQQTPGQGLQFLFEYFSETQRNKGNFPGRFSGRQFSNSRSEMNVSTLELGDSALYLCASSFWGESQETQYFGPGTRLLVL.

This chain joins TRBV6-1 and TRBJ1-5; a weak D match, TRBD1 (5 bases). The CDR3 extends over 14 amino acids. Deletions cut 6 bases from V and 2 bases from J, with 11 bases between. Germline lookup yields CDR1 MNHNS and CDR2 SASEGT. The CDR3 DNA is TGTGCCAGCAGGGGTCAGGGACGCAATCAGCCCCAGCATTTT. Its translation is CASRGQGRNQPQHF.

The gene calls are TRBV28 and TRBJ2-7; D ambiguous. The V gene's germline CDR1 is MDHEN and CDR2 SYDVKM. V was shortened by 2 bases and J by 3 bases, with 8 bases between the two germline ends. The length of the CDR3 is 13 residues. CDR3 bases: TGTGCCAGCAGTTTAGAGACCAGCTACGAGCAGTACTTC. Its protein product is CASSLETSYEQYF.

The rearrangement uses TRBV4-1 and TRBJ2-7; D uncertain. The CDR3 sequence is 15 residues long. Germline V gene data show CDR1 as MGHRA and CDR2 as YSYEKL. Trimming removed 0 bases from V and 4 bases from J, with 13 bases in between. CDR3 bases: TGCGCCAGCAGCCAAGATCGAGGCGCCCTTTACGAGCAGTACTTC. Translation gives CASSQDRGALYEQYF.

V usage is TRBV27 and J usage is TRBJ2-1; 8 bases fit TRBD2. This CDR3 contains 15 residues. V trimming: 5 bases; J trimming: 10 bases; junction bases outside the gene matches: 13. Germline values: CDR1 MNHEY, CDR2 SMNVEV (reference sequence). CDR3 sequence: CASSPVPRGGAEQFF. As DNA, the CDR3 is TGTGCCAGCAGTCCGGTCCCACGGGGGGGGGCCGAGCAGTTCTTC.

This clone has only one observation. This chain links TRBV21-1 with TRBJ2-1; the DNA was not compared with TRBD2, the D call given in the table. TRBV21-1 is a documented pseudogene. The length of the CDR3 is 19 residues. CDR3 sequence (DNA): TGTGCCAGCAGCAAAGCGCTTTCGGTAGCCCCCATGGGTAACAATGAGCAGTTCTTC. Residues: CASSKALSVAPMGNNEQFF.

V usage is TRBV9 and J usage is TRBJ2-5; D is perhaps TRBD1 or TRBD2 (6 bases each). CDR1 is SGDLS and CDR2 is YYNGEE in the germline V gene. The V end lost 0 bases, the J end lost 2 bases, and 11 bases lay between the germline ends. This CDR3 is built from 15 residues. CDR3 amino acids: CASSVDGGSQETQYF. The CDR3 region has the DNA TGTGCCAGCAGCGTAGACGGGGGCAGTCAAGAGACCCAGTACTTC.

The gene calls are TRBV6-1 and TRBJ1-5; TRBD1 aligns across 9 bases. V was pared by 6 bases and J by 2 bases, with 5 bases of the junction left unmatched. The CDR3 has 15 residues. In germline, CDR1 is MNHNS, CDR2 SASEGT. Written as DNA, the CDR3 is TGTGCCAGCAGGGAGACAGGGGGAGGCAATCAGCCCCAGCATTTT. Amino acids: CASRETGGGNQPQHF.

Here the CDR3 DNA reads TGTGCCTGGAGTAGAGACATAGCGGGGGGGCCAGATGAGCAGTTCTTC. Its protein is CAWSRDIAGGPDEQFF. J is TRBJ2-1 and V is TRBV30, with TRBD2 identical over 11 bases. Germline lookup yields CDR1 GTSNPN and CDR2 SVGIG (reference sequence). This CDR3 has 16 amino acids. V was pared by 2 bases and J by 8 bases, with 11 bases of the junction left unmatched.

The chain is built from TRBV9 and TRBJ2-4; 7 nucleotides match TRBD1. This CDR3 spans 15 amino acids. Germline trimming cut 0 bases from V and 6 bases from J; bases unmatched to any gene: 6. Germline V gives CDR1 SGDLS, CDR2 YYNGEE. The CDR3 sequence is CASSVAGDSGNIQYF. CDR3 nucleotides: TGTGCCAGCAGCGTAGCAGGGGACAGTGGAAACATTCAGTACTTC. Full variable domain (outside the CDR3, taken from reference TRBV9 and TRBJ2-4): DSGVTQTPKHLITATGQRVTLRCSPRSGDLSVYWYQQSLDQGLQFLIQYYNGEERAKGNILERFSAQQFPDLHSELNLSSLELGDSALYFCASSVAGDSGNIQYFGAGTRLSVL.

V is TRBV11-2 and J is TRBJ2-5; 11 nucleotides match TRBD2. J was trimmed by 5 bases and V by 5 bases; bases with no gene match: 7. The CDR3 runs to 15 residues. In germline, CDR1 is SGHAT, CDR2 FQNNGV. CDR3 nucleotide sequence: TGTGCCAGCAGCCAGACGACTAGCGGGGTTGAGACCCAGTACTTC. Amino acid sequence: CASSQTTSGVETQYF.

This clone has a single count. The chain employs TRBV27 and TRBJ1-1; D unresolved. Trimming stripped 7 bases from V and 2 bases from J, with 14 bases between. The CDR3 covers 14 residues. Germline CDR1 and CDR2: MNHEY and SMNVEV (reference sequence). The CDR3 region is CASNPGLGNTEAFF. The DNA for the CDR3 is TGTGCCAGCAACCCAGGATTGGGAAACACTGAAGCTTTCTTT.

This clone has more than one count but fewer than ten. V and J are TRBV7-3 and TRBJ1-2; D unresolved. CDR1 is SGHTA, CDR2 FQGTGA, per germline. Trimming shortened V by 0 bases and J by 9 bases, and 8 bases separated the two germline ends. This CDR3 has 12 amino acids. This CDR3 reads CASSLTGSSYTF. The CDR3, as DNA: TGTGCCAGCAGCTTAACGGGCTCGAGCTACACCTTC. Using reference TRBV7-3 and TRBJ1-2 for the parts outside the CDR3, the full variable domain is GAGVSQTPSNKVTEKGKYVELRCDPISGHTALYWYRQSLGQGPEFLIYFQGTGAADDSGLPNDRFFAVRPEGSVSTLKIQRTERGDSAVYLCASSLTGSSYTFGSGTRLTVV.

V usage is TRBV6-5 and J usage is TRBJ2-7, with D uncertain. The CDR3 has 11 amino acids. The germline gives CDR1 MNHEY, CDR2 SVGAGI. Deletions cut 1 base from V and 4 bases from J, with 2 bases between. The CDR3 spells CASSYYYEQYF. CDR3 DNA sequence: TGTGCCAGCAGTTACTATTACGAGCAGTACTTC.

The chain employs TRBV11-2 and TRBJ2-3; 12 positions match TRBD2. J was trimmed by 9 bases and V by 5 bases; bases with no gene match: 9. Germline CDR1 reads SGHAT; CDR2 reads FQNNGV. The length of the CDR3 is 15 residues. CDR3 region: CASSPPASGGVTQYF. CDR3 bases: TGTGCCAGCAGCCCTCCGGCTAGCGGGGGGGTCACGCAGTATTTT.

The chain is built from TRBV6-1 and TRBJ2-5; D unresolved. Germline V gene data show CDR1 as MNHNS and CDR2 as SASEGT. V was clipped by 11 bases and J by 0 bases, with 16 bases between them. The CDR3 loop spans 14 amino acids. CDR3: CARAPDPYQETQYF. CDR3 coding DNA: TGTGCCCGAGCCCCGGACCCGTACCAAGAGACCCAGTACTTC.